This is a list of T cell receptor beta chains from one sample in a study of shared clonotypes between healthy human individuals. This table comes from immunoSEQ multiplex PCR, and its TCRdb copy is limited to in-frame clones, with some not included. The repertoire includes about 500,000 clones, over 60% of them detected once, and around 12% sits in the top ten. Sequencing used PBMCs. All receptors derive from a woman between 40 and 50 years old in good health. Some clones in this sample may be carry-over from other donors' samples. Each CDR3 is given with its conserved first and last residue. Fields, in order: D gene, J gene, V gene, clone size, CDR3 DNA, CDR3 protein. The D gene is left open where the match is weak. Not all rows give a size; the values are once, few, many and, for expanded clones, a class.

>NA|TRBJ2-5|TRBV30|NA
TGTGCCTGGACCCCGACTAGGGCGGGGGAGACCCAGTACTTC
CAWTPTRAGETQYF
>TRBD2|TRBJ2-7|TRBV28|NA
TGTGCCAGCAGCCCTACTAGCGGGAGGGCCCACGAGCAGTACTTC
CASSPTSGRAHEQYF
>NA|TRBJ1-4|TRBV2|few
TGTGCCAGCACTGGATGGGGGCCGGAGGAAAAACTGTTTTTT
CASTGWGPEEKLFF
>NA|TRBJ1-1|TRBV7-8|NA
TGTGCCAGCAGCCCACTCACAGGCACTGAAGCTTTCTTT
CASSPLTGTEAFF
>TRBD1|TRBJ1-5|TRBV27|few
TGTGCCAGCGGCGGGACAGGGGGAGGTTCCAGGGATCAGCCCCAGCATTTT
CASGGTGGGSRDQPQHF
>TRBD1|TRBJ1-3|TRBV27|NA
TGTGCCAGCAGCACGGACAGGGCTGGAAACACCATATATTTT
CASSTDRAGNTIYF
>NA|TRBJ2-7|TRBV29-1|few
TGCAGCGTCCTGAGACCGAAACCCTACGAGCAGTACTTC
CSVLRPKPYEQYF
>NA|TRBJ2-7|TRBV5-1|NA
TGCGCCAGCAGCTTCTCGCGGGGCGAGCAGTACTTC
CASSFSRGEQYF
>NA|TRBJ1-5|TRBV27|NA
TGTGCCAGCAGTTTAATGGGGGCCAACAATCAGCCCCAGCATTTT
CASSLMGANNQPQHF
>TRBD1|TRBJ1-2|TRBV28|NA
TGCGCCAGCAGCCTGACGGGACAGGGCTACACCTTC
CASSLTGQGYTF
>TRBD1|TRBJ1-1|TRBV7-9|NA
TGTGCCAGCAGCCCCAGTGCTCAGGGGGTCACTGAAGCTTTCTTT
CASSPSAQGVTEAFF
>TRBD2|TRBJ2-7|TRBV5-4|NA
TGTGCCAGCAGCTTGGGGCTAGCGGGAATCTACGAGCAGTACTTC
CASSLGLAGIYEQYF
>TRBD1|TRBJ1-1|TRBV5-1|NA
TGCGCCAGCAGCCTAGGACAGGGGGTACTGACTGAAGCTTTCTTT
CASSLGQGVLTEAFF
>TRBD1|TRBJ1-2|TRBV5-1|NA
TGCGCCAGCAGCTTGGAGGGACAGGGTAGTGGCTACACCTTC
CASSLEGQGSGYTF
>TRBD1|TRBJ2-2|TRBV7-8|NA
TGTGCCAGCAGCTCTCGGACAGGCCGATTCACCGGGGAGCTGTTTTTT
CASSSRTGRFTGELFF
>TRBD2|TRBJ2-7|TRBV6-5|NA
TGTGCCAGCAGAACGCTAGCGGAGGAGCAGTACTTC
CASRTLAEEQYF
>TRBD1|TRBJ1-4|TRBV9|NA
TGTGCCAGCTCAACAGGGGGATCAACTAATGAAAAACTGTTTTTT
CASSTGGSTNEKLFF
>NA|TRBJ2-1|TRBV4-3|NA
TGCGCCAGCAGCCAAGGTGTCTGGGGAGCGGGTGAGCAGTTCTTC
CASSQGVWGAGEQFF
>TRBD1|TRBJ2-7|TRBV5-1|few
TGCGCCAGCAGCTTGACGGCAGGGGGTCCGGCCGAGCAGTACTTC
CASSLTAGGPAEQYF
>NA|TRBJ1-1|TRBV9|NA
TGTACCAGCAGCTTTGGACATACGAACACTGAAGCTTTCTTT
CTSSFGHTNTEAFF
>NA|TRBJ2-1|TRBV29-1|NA
TGCAGCGTTGAGGGGACACTGTGGGGTGAGCAGTTCTTC
CSVEGTLWGEQFF
>TRBD1|TRBJ2-5|TRBV18|NA
TGTGCCAGCTTATTCTCCGGGACAGGACGGGAGACCCAGTACTTC
CASLFSGTGRETQYF
>TRBD2|TRBJ2-5|TRBV5-1|NA
TGCGCCAGCAGTTTTGGAGCGGGGGAGACCCAGTACTTC
CASSFGAGETQYF
>NA|TRBJ2-1|TRBV7-2|NA
TGTGCCAGCAGCCACGGGCGGCGGCCTGAGCAGTTCTTC
CASSHGRRPEQFF
>NA|TRBJ2-3|TRBV5-1|NA
TGCGCCAGCAGCTTGGTCGGCGATACTAGCACAGATACGCAGTATTTT
CASSLVGDTSTDTQYF
>TRBD1|TRBJ2-5|TRBV5-6|NA
TGTGCCAGCAGCTTTAGCTGGGGAAAACGGCCAGGACAGGAAGAGACCCAGTACTTC
CASSFSWGKRPGQEETQYF
>NA|TRBJ1-2|TRBV5-1|NA
TGCGCCAGCAGCCCGGCCGCCGGGTCTACCAACTATGGCTACACCTTC
CASSPAAGSTNYGYTF
>NA|TRBJ2-4|TRBV11-2|NA
TGTGCCAGCAGCTCAAGGGCCGGTGACTCGGTTCAGTACTTC
CASSSRAGDSVQYF
>NA|TRBJ2-3|TRBV4-3|NA
TGCGCCAGCAGCGAAGCCGCGAAACCCCGGAGCACAGATACGCAGTATTTT
CASSEAAKPRSTDTQYF
>TRBD1|TRBJ2-6|TRBV18|NA
TGTGCCAGCTCGGGGAACAGGGGCTCTGGGGCCAACGTCCTGACTTTC
CASSGNRGSGANVLTF
>NA|TRBJ2-7|TRBV29-1|NA
TGCAGCGTTTTAGAGGAAAGCTCCTACGAGCAGTACTTC
CSVLEESSYEQYF